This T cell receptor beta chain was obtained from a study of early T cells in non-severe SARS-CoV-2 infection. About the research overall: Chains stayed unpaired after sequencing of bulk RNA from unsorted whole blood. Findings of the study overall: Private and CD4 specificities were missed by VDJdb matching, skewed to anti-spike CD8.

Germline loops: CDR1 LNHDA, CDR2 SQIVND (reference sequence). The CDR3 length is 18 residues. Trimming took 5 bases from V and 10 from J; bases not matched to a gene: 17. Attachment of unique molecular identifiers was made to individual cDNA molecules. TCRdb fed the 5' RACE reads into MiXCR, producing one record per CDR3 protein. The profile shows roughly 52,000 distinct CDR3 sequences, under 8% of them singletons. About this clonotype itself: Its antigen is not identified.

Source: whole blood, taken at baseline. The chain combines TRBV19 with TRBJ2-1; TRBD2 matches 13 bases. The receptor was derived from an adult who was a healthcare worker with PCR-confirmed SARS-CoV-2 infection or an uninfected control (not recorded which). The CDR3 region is CASSVLAGGSPLFREQFF. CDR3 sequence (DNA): TGTGCCAGTAGTGTACTAGCGGGGGGGTCCCCATTATTCAGGGAGCAGTTCTTC. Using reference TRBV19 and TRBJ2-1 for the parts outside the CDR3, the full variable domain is DGGITQSPKYLFRKEGQNVTLSCEQNLNHDAMYWYRQDPGQGLRLIYYSQIVNDFQKGDIAEGYSVSREKKESFPLTVTSAQKNPTAFYLCASSVLAGGSPLFREQFFGPGTRLTVL.